This T cell receptor beta chain was retrieved from a study of OX40 agonist ivuxolimab in advanced cancers. Assay used: immunoSEQ multiplex PCR; TCRdb lists only in-frame clones, some missing. This sample has tens of thousands of clones, with about 89% found just once. Blood samples were obtained at baseline, cycle 4 day 1, and cycle 7 day 1. This clone occurred once. Specimen: CD4+ or CD8+ T cells sorted from blood, collected in a trial of the OX40 agonist ivuxolimab. This TCR was sampled from an adult with an advanced solid tumor such as melanoma, head and neck, liver or kidney cancer.

The CDR3 here is CASSLVSGSNEKLFF. Here the CDR3 DNA reads TGTGCCAGCAGCTTAGTGTCGGGTTCTAATGAAAAACTGTTTTTT. The rearrangement uses TRBV7-2 and TRBJ1-4; D unresolved. The CDR3 length is 15 residues. CDR1 SGHTA and CDR2 FQGNSA come from the germline V gene. Trimming pared 1 base from V and 3 bases from J, leaving 9 bases between. Full variable domain (missing parts from reference TRBV7-2 and TRBJ1-4): GAGVSQSPSNKVTEKGKDVELRCDPISGHTALYWYRQSLGQGLEFLIYFQGNSAPDKSGLPSDRFSAERTGGSVSTLTIQRTQQEDSAVYLCASSLVSGSNEKLFFGSGTQLSVL.